This T cell receptor beta chain was obtained from a study of blood T cell repertoires in COVID-19. Turning to the study itself: Spain, Italy and the United States supplied samples that represented acute and convalescent COVID-19.

In the source study's methods: It was from reference gene primer amplification that nucleated cell counts were estimated. Some clones are missing from TCRdb's copy, which holds only in-frame ones; the method was immunoSEQ multiplex PCR. V and J calls and clone size are copied from that table; D and trimming were computed from the DNA. Among more than 250,000 clones, roughly 87% were seen once, and the ten largest hold 1%. This CDR3 contains 19 residues. The germline CDR1 and CDR2 sequences are MDHEN and SYDVKM. V trimming: 3 bases; J trimming: 2 bases; junction bases outside the gene matches: 14. Sequencing input: peripheral blood. This sequence joins TRBV28 and TRBJ2-5; 11 nucleotides match TRBD2. This TCR was recovered from a man aged 45 to 65 with active or convalescent COVID-19. CDR3 residues: CASSFYLAPSGGLQETQYF. The CDR3 nucleotides read TGTGCCAGCAGTTTTTACCTTGCACCTAGCGGGGGGTTACAAGAGACCCAGTACTTC.